This T cell receptor beta chain was retrieved from a study of T cells after yellow fever vaccination (dated by TCRdb to the late 2010s). Regarding the study in general: The SMART-Seq v4 Ultra Low Input RNA kit was used to prepare libraries from fractions with low cell numbers. Blood samples were taken at several timepoints before and after primary and secondary immunization, and bulk PBMC replicates and cell subsets were isolated. Two healthy male donors, one aged 18 to 30 and one aged 30 to 40 years, made up the cohort. To track T-cell clones before and after primary and booster YFV17D yellow fever vaccination, bulk TCR alpha and beta repertoires were sequenced longitudinally. General conclusions and limits of the study: A small share of clonotypes occurred in both CD4 and CD8 compartments, likely arising from convergent recombination. After the booster, most clones that had expanded after primary vaccination were detected again (nearly 98% of CD4 and more than 85% of CD8), suggesting broad maintenance of memory. Compared with the primary T-cell response, the secondary T-cell response was faster but weaker, reaching its peak on day 5 rather than on day 15. Because the study included only two donors, the extent to which the findings can be generalized is limited. Computational filtering was needed because FACS-sorted repertoires could contain abundant contaminating clonotypes from the bulk population.

V is shortened by 6 bases, J by 4 bases, and the region joining them spans 16 bases. The CDR3 covers 15 residues, taking in both the cysteine and the phenylalanine. The retained sequence is limited to the CDR3, 45 bases, with the frame set at the first base. The CDR1 and CDR2 encoded by the germline V gene are SGHRS and YFSETQ. Explained via the paper, the treatment or condition label denotes: live attenuated yellow fever vaccine strain. At every blood-draw timepoint, two biological replicates of bulk PBMCs were collected. A standard Ficoll-Paque protocol was used to isolate PBMCs from peripheral blood. TriZol was used to extract RNA from bulk PBMCs, CD4 and CD8 fractions, and dextramer-positive and dextramer-negative fractions. As concerns this clonotype: What antigen it recognizes has not been identified. Per-base quality was not reported, and no clone a single base away is much larger than it.

The sequencer listed for this sample is Illumina NovaSeq 6000. TCR cDNA was synthesized by 5'RACE template switching, through which a universal primer site and unique molecular identifiers were introduced. Priming of cDNA synthesis was performed from both the TCR alpha and TCR beta constant segments. Two PCR steps were used to amplify libraries, with sample barcodes and sequencing adapters being added in the second step. Sequencing of libraries was performed on Illumina HiSeq 2500 (2x100 bp) or NovaSeq (2x150 bp). In the paper's pipeline: MIGEC handled demultiplexing of reads and collapsing into UMI consensus sequences, while MiXCR performed V(D)J alignment. Using edgeR on replicate PBMC samples, clonotypes were called vaccine-responding if FDR was below 0.01 and the log2 fold change was above 5 up to day 15. Each bulk clonotype was labeled CD4 or CD8 based on which sequenced repertoire, CD4 or CD8, contained the clonotype at higher abundance. The raw public reads went through TCRdb reprocessing: fastp at Q25, MiXCR clone calling, in-frame beta chains kept. Every distinct CDR3 protein forms one entry, paired with its most common genes and DNA. TCRdb's processing, not the authors', yielded these V and J calls. This sample has hundreds of thousands of distinct CDR3 sequences in its table, and over 15% of those were observed once. 18% of the sample is held by the ten biggest clonotypes.

This clonotype originated in a young man who received the YFV17D yellow fever vaccine. Specimen: PBMCs, collected before the yellow fever booster vaccination. The chain links TRBV5-1 with TRBJ1-4; no D gene is confidently identified. The CDR3 region: CASKPLEEGNEKLFF. In nucleotides, the sequence is TGCGCCAGCAAACCGCTAGAGGAGGGTAATGAAAAACTGTTTTTT.